A single TCR beta chain is shown here with its context. Its cognate antigen is unknown. This sample is part of a study of beta chain features in type 1 diabetes. The CDR3 has 17 amino acids. J lost 5 bases, V lost 3 bases, and 11 bases had no gene match. Germline V gene sequence: CDR1 SGDLS, CDR2 YYNGEE. Sort purity for all populations was recorded as exceeding 98%. Broader study findings: Among patients with Type 1 diabetes, TCRB CDR3s were moderately but significantly shorter in every one of the four CD4+ subsets.

The sequenced template was cDNA made from the entire isolated RNA. Each sample of naive, central memory or regulatory T cells had, on average, around 3.3 million reads. This table comes from immunoSEQ multiplex PCR, and its TCRdb copy is limited to in-frame clones, with some not included. Of 630,000 or so clones in the sample, around 15% were seen once. This clonotype was sampled from a man between 18 and 29 years old with type 1 diabetes. The chain has TRBV9 and TRBJ1-1, with TRBD1 matching over 12 bases. Sequencing was carried out using naive CD4+ T cells from blood. CDR3 in amino acids: CASSGPGQGAIGTEAFF. The CDR3 DNA follows: TGTGCCAGCAGCGGACCGGGACAGGGGGCAATAGGGACTGAAGCTTTCTTT. Full variable domain (missing parts from reference TRBV9 and TRBJ1-1): DSGVTQTPKHLITATGQRVTLRCSPRSGDLSVYWYQQSLDQGLQFLIQYYNGEERAKGNILERFSAQQFPDLHSELNLSSLELGDSALYFCASSGPGQGAIGTEAFFGQGTRLTVV.